The text below deals with one T cell receptor beta chain. The method was immunoSEQ multiplex PCR; TCRdb's version includes in-frame clones alone and lacks a portion of them. This table has about 190,000 clones, roughly nine tenths appearing once. The data derive from a study of control samples from healthy donors and cancer patients. Material: blood. This TCR was sampled from a young man in good health.

In DNA form, the CDR3 reads TGCACCAGCAGCCAAGGTCCCCCCGGAGAGACCTACGAGCAGTACTTC. This codes for CTSSQGPPGETYEQYF. The chain carries TRBV1 and TRBJ2-7; TRBD2, the table's D call, lacks a check against the DNA. TRBV1 is termed a pseudogene. This CDR3 contains 16 residues.